In this sample, the clone carrying this TCR beta chain turned up a few times. This sample was taken from a study of breast tumors, draining lymph nodes, adjacent tissues. This CDR3 has 14 amino acids. Trimming removed 0 bases at V and 0 bases at J, with 6 bases between. CDR1 and CDR2 from the germline V gene are SGHRS and YFSETQ. Breast cancer patients provided tissue from their axillary draining lymph nodes. MiXCR, run by TCRdb on the multiplex PCR reads, gives a single entry per CDR3 protein. The repertoire consists of around 230,000 distinct CDR3 sequences, with approximately 31% occurring once and the leading ten covering about 1.4%.

This TCR was recovered from a female donor with breast cancer. Some clones in this sample may be carry-over from other donors' samples. Sequencing used axillary lymph node tissue. The genes are TRBV5-1 and TRBJ1-1; D call uncertain. The chain's CDR3 is CASSLGVMNTEAFF. In DNA, the CDR3 is TGCGCCAGCAGCTTGGGGGTAATGAACACTGAAGCTTTCTTT. Full variable domain (remainder filled in from reference TRBV5-1 and TRBJ1-1): KAGVTQTPRYLIKTRGQQVTLSCSPISGHRSVSWYQQTPGQGLQFLFEYFSETQRNKGNFPGRFSGRQFSNSRSEMNVSTLELGDSALYLCASSLGVMNTEAFFGQGTRLTVV.